This TCR beta chain was recovered during a study of response to subunit inactivated influenza vaccine. Germline lookup yields CDR1 MNHEY and CDR2 SVGEGT. CDR3 length equals 14 residues. V lost 8 bases, J lost 0 bases, and 3 bases stayed unmatched. This clonotype was counted between two and nine times. As yet, its antigen is unknown. A single record per CDR3 protein comes from TCRdb applying MiXCR to the RT-PCR reads. The top ten clones hold 25% to 30% of a sample with 150,000 to 200,000 distinct CDR3 sequences, approximately 12% of them seen once. Study results and limitations: A suggestion made by the authors is that each seasonal influenza vaccination recruits few new T cells.

The sample also formed part of further work on T cells expressing NK-cell markers. As that report states: 5'RACE template switching with UMIs produced the TCR beta cDNA. Sorted CD3+CD56-NKG2C+, CD3+CD56+NKG2C- and CD3+CD56+NKG2C+ T cells were the source of the TCR beta repertoires. About 1.0-8% of CD8+ T cells in more than 5 donors belonged to dominant NKG2C+ clonotypes. Once again these clonotypes came out on top in the CD3+CD56-NKG2C+ fraction of a few donors.

Sequences were derived from CD8+ T cells sorted from PBMCs, sampled 11 to 12 days after vaccination. This receptor was identified in a man between 50 and 59 years old who received an inactivated influenza vaccine. The chain employs TRBV6-2 or TRBV6-3 and TRBJ2-2; 7 bases are a match to TRBD2. As DNA, the CDR3 is TGTGCCAGCCGGGGGGTTCCGAACACCGGGGAGCTGTTTTTT. As protein: CASRGVPNTGELFF.